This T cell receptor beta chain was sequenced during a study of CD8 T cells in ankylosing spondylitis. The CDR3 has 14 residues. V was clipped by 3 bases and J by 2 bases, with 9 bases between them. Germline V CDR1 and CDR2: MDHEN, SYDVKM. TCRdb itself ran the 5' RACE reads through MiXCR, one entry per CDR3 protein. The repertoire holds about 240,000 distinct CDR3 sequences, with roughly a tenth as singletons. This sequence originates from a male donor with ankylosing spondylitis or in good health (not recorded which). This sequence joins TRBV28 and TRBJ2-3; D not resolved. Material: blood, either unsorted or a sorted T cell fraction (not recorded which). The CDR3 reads CASSLARTTDTQYF. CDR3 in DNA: TGTGCCAGCAGTTTGGCGAGGACCACAGATACGCAGTATTTT.